This T cell receptor beta chain was captured in a study of CD8 T cells in Susac syndrome. The CDR3 is made up of 13 amino acids. Trimming pared 4 bases from V and 7 bases from J, leaving 15 bases between. Germline assignment: CDR1 SGHNT and CDR2 YYREEE (reference sequence). Random-hexamer reverse transcription was applied to about 0.5 to 1 ug RNA. Each CDR3 protein gets one entry after TCRdb re-called the immunoSEQ multiplex PCR reads with MiXCR. This table has around 280,000 distinct CDR3 sequences, roughly nine tenths appearing once. The rearrangement joins TRBV5-4 to TRBJ2-7; tentative D call: TRBD2 (6 bases). The material sequenced was CD4+ T cells from PBMCs. This TCR was recovered from a human donor with multiple sclerosis. CDR3 region: CASSQKGTPEQYF. The CDR3 DNA is TGTGCCAGCAGCCAAAAAGGGACTCCTGAGCAGTACTTC.